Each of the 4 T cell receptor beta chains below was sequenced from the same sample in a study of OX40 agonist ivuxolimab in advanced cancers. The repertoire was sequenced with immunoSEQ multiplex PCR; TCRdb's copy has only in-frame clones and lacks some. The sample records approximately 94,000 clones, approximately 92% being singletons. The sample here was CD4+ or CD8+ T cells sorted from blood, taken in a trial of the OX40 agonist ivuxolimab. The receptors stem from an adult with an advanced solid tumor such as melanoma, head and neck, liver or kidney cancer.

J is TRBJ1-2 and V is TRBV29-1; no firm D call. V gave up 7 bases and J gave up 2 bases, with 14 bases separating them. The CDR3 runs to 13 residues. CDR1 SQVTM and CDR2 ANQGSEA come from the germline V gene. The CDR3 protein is CSASSGGNYGYTF. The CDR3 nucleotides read TGCAGCGCCTCGTCGGGAGGGAACTATGGCTACACCTTC.

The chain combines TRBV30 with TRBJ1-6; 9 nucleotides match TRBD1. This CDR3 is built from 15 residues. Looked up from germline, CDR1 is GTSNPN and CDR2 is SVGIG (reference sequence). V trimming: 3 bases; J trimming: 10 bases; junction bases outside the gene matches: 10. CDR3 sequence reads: CAWSNRQGGGSPLHF. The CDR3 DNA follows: TGTGCCTGGAGCAATCGACAGGGGGGCGGCTCACCCCTCCACTTT. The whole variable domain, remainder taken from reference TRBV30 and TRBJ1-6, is SQTIHQWPATLVQPVGSPLSLECTVEGTSNPNLYWYRQAAGRGLQLLFYSVGIGQISSEVPQNLSASRPQDRQFILSSKKLLLSDSGFYLCAWSNRQGGGSPLHFGNGTRLTVT.

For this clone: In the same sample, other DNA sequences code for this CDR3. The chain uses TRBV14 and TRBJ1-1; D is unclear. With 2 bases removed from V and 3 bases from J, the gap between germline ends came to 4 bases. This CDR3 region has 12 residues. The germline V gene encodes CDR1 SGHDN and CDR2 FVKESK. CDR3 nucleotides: TGTGCCAGCAGCCAATATGACACTGAAGCTTTCTTT. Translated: CASSQYDTEAFF.

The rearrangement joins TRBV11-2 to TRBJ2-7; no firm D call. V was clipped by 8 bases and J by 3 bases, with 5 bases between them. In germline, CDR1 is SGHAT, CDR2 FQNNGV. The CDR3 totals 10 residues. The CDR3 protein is CASSNYEQYF. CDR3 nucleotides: TGTGCCAGCTCTAACTACGAGCAGTACTTC.